These 18 T cell receptor beta chains were sequenced from one sample in a study of preoperative IRX-2 immunotherapy in early breast cancer. Treatment in this sample: preoperative locoregional IRX-2 cytokine immunotherapy. Assay: immunoSEQ multiplex PCR; the TCRdb copy retains only in-frame clones and omits some. The top ten clones hold about 2.1% of a sample with roughly 99,000 clones, 70% to 90% of them seen once. The material sequenced was tumor tissue, taken after IRX-2 immunotherapy. The receptors were sampled from a human donor with breast cancer.

This clone appeared a single time. The chain employs TRBV30 and TRBJ2-5; a possible D gene is TRBD2 (5 bases). The CDR3 consists of 14 residues. CDR1 is GTSNPN and CDR2 is SVGIG in the germline V gene (reference sequence). This chain's CDR3 is CARGYGALGETQYF. DNA of the CDR3: TGTGCTCGGGGTTACGGAGCACTTGGGGAGACCCAGTACTTC.

The CDR3 coding sequence is TGTGCCAGCAGCCCACTAGCGGGGGGTAACAATGAGCAGTTCTTC. Protein: CASSPLAGGNNEQFF. The V call is TRBV7-1, the J call TRBJ2-1, with 12 nucleotides matching TRBD2. TRBV7-1 is an ORF, and what it does is uncertain. V trimming: 5 bases; J trimming: 5 bases; junction bases outside the gene matches: 4. This CDR3 has 15 amino acids.

This clone came up once. The chain is built from TRBV7-1 and TRBJ1-1; D perhaps matches TRBD1 (6 bases). TRBV7-1 is sorted into the ORF group, with uncertain function. Between the trimmed V and J ends, which lost 3 bases and 0 bases, there was a span of 14 bases. CDR3 length: 16 residues. The CDR3 sequence is CASSSTGGHMNTEAFF. The CDR3 DNA sequence: TGTGCCAGCAGCTCCACTGGGGGACATATGAACACTGAAGCTTTCTTT.

This clone was detected only once. The gene calls are TRBV6-7 and TRBJ1-1, with TRBD1 matching over 7 bases. Being an ORF, TRBV6-7 has a function that is uncertain. The ends lost 8 bases at V and 0 bases at J; junction bases unmatched: 6. The CDR3 length is 14 residues. CDR3 amino acids: CASGDRAMNTEAFF. In nucleotides, the CDR3 is TGTGCCAGCGGAGACAGGGCGATGAACACTGAAGCTTTCTTT.

The J gene is TRBJ2-7, the V gene TRBV12-5; D gene uncertain. The CDR3 is 12 amino acids. CDR1 and CDR2 (germline): LGHNT, FRNRAP. V was cut by 3 bases and J by 3 bases, with 6 bases left in between. The CDR3 DNA follows: TGTGCTAGTGGTTTTCTCGGCTACGAGCAGTACTTC. Its translation is CASGFLGYEQYF.

CDR3 sequence reads: CASSYVHYEQYF. CDR3 bases: TGTGCCAGCAGCTACGTCCACTACGAGCAGTACTTC. V and J are TRBV25-1 and TRBJ2-7; D not certain. Germline V gene data show CDR1 as MGHDK and CDR2 as SYGVNS. This CDR3 region has 12 residues. Trimming shortened V by 6 bases and J by 3 bases, and 9 bases separated the two germline ends.

The sample holds one count of this clone. The gene calls are TRBV28 and TRBJ1-4; the match to TRBD1 covers 7 bases. The CDR3 has 15 amino acids. Germline values: CDR1 MDHEN, CDR2 SYDVKM. V dropped 3 bases and J dropped 8; count of bases not matched to a gene: 9. The CDR3 nucleotides read TGTGCCAGCAGTTTTGATCCGGACAGGAAAGAAAAACTGTTTTTT. It translates to CASSFDPDRKEKLFF.

This clone was detected only a few times. This chain links TRBV11-3 with TRBJ2-7; tentatively, D is TRBD1 (5 bases). Germline values: CDR1 SGHNT, CDR2 YENEEA. The CDR3 is 15 amino acids. The V and J ends lost 0 bases and 2 bases respectively, with 11 bases between them. In DNA form, the CDR3 reads TGTGCCAGCAGCTTAGATCAGGGCGAGACCTACGAGCAGTACTTC. Its protein product is CASSLDQGETYEQYF.

This chain uses TRBV23-1 with TRBJ2-3; D gene unclear. TRBV23-1 is an open reading frame, and its role is uncertain. Trimming left V 6 bases short and J 1 base short, with 14 bases between. The CDR3 is made up of 15 amino acids. The CDR3 here is CASSSSPYRTDTQYF. CDR3 nucleotides: TGCGCCAGCAGCTCGAGCCCATACCGCACAGATACGCAGTATTTT.

The gene calls are TRBV5-1 and TRBJ2-7; D is perhaps TRBD1 (6 bases). Germline V gives CDR1 SGHRS, CDR2 YFSETQ. With 4 bases removed from V and 3 bases from J, the gap between germline ends came to 17 bases. The CDR3 is 15 amino acids. The CDR3 protein is CASSLRTETFYEQYF. In DNA, the CDR3 is TGCGCCAGCAGCCTAAGGACAGAAACCTTCTACGAGCAGTACTTC. Full variable domain (outside the CDR3, taken from reference TRBV5-1 and TRBJ2-7): KAGVTQTPRYLIKTRGQQVTLSCSPISGHRSVSWYQQTPGQGLQFLFEYFSETQRNKGNFPGRFSGRQFSNSRSEMNVSTLELGDSALYLCASSLRTETFYEQYFGPGTRLTVT.

The rearrangement joins TRBV30 to TRBJ2-3, with D perhaps being TRBD1 or TRBD2 (5 bases each). Trimming took 4 bases from V and 4 from J, leaving 18 bases between them. The germline CDR1 and CDR2 sequences are GTSNPN and SVGIG (reference sequence). The CDR3 sequence is 15 residues long. This chain's CDR3 is CAWKLLGQPPDTQYF. DNA of the CDR3: TGTGCCTGGAAGTTACTAGGACAACCCCCAGATACGCAGTATTTT.

V gene TRBV5-1 combines with J gene TRBJ2-1; D assignment may be TRBD1 or TRBD2 (5 bases each). There are 14 residues in the CDR3. The germline V gene has CDR1 SGHRS and CDR2 YFSETQ. V lost 6 bases to trimming and J lost 7 bases, with 17 bases between them. The CDR3 DNA reads as TGCGCCAGCAACACAGGACTGAAGGGGAATGAGCAGTTCTTC. This codes for CASNTGLKGNEQFF.

V is TRBV27 and J is TRBJ2-2; 11 bases align to TRBD2. V was clipped by 7 bases and J by 5 bases; unmatched bases: 9. This CDR3 has 16 residues. Germline V gene lookup returns CDR1 MNHEY and CDR2 SMNVEV (reference sequence). The CDR3 is CASTLAGGRRTGELFF. The DNA of the CDR3 is TGTGCCAGCACCTTAGCGGGAGGGCGGCGAACCGGGGAGCTGTTTTTT.

V gene TRBV1 combines with J gene TRBJ2-4. TRBV1 is a recognized pseudogene. This CDR3 is built from 14 residues. CDR3 DNA: TGCGCCAGCAGCCCCCAGGTCGACGGGAACATTCAGTACTTC. This codes for CASSPQVDGNIQYF.

The chain carries TRBV6-8 and TRBJ1-4; no clear D gene. CDR1 MNHGY and CDR2 SAAAGT come from the germline V gene. The V and J ends lost 0 bases and 5 bases respectively, with 10 bases between them. The CDR3 spans 15 residues. The chain's CDR3 is CASSYSNPENEKLFF. In nucleotides, the CDR3 is TGTGCCAGCAGTTACTCGAATCCAGAAAATGAAAAACTGTTTTTT.

As concerns this clone: One end of the junction varies from germline; a read error may be responsible. This chain uses TRBV29-1 with TRBJ2-1, with TRBD2 identical over 11 bases. The CDR3 extends over 16 amino acids. CDR1 and CDR2 (germline): SQVTM, ANQGSEA. In nucleotides, the CDR3 is TGCAGCGCTGAAGGGGCTAGCGGGAGGTTGTACAATGAGCAGTTCTTC. This gives the protein CSAEGASGRLYNEQFF.

The genes are TRBV6-8 and TRBJ1-5; D is undetermined. The ends were cut back, 8 bases at V and 1 base at J, with 9 bases in the middle. The CDR3 is 13 residues long. Germline lookup yields CDR1 MNHGY and CDR2 SAAAGT. CDR3 amino acids: CASVPGSNQPQHF. The DNA of the CDR3 is TGTGCCAGCGTTCCAGGCAGCAATCAGCCCCAGCATTTT.

Remarks on this clone: The same CDR3 is also encoded by other DNA sequences in this sample. The chain joins TRBV6-4 to TRBJ1-5; 9 positions agree with TRBD1. The CDR3 has 13 amino acids. Per the germline V gene, CDR1 is MRHNA and CDR2 is SNTAGT. J lost 7 bases, V lost 5 bases, and 3 bases had no gene match. In nucleotides, the CDR3 is TGTGCCAGCAGTCGGACAGGGGACCAGCCCCAGCATTTT. This encodes CASSRTGDQPQHF.